This T cell receptor beta chain is drawn from a study of cytomegalovirus exposure and HLA in healthy donors. The study's findings and limits: Many donors carried some public TCRs, although rarity characterized most TCR sequences.

On this clone itself: Its antigen remains unidentified.

Use of 60 Vbeta and 13 Jbeta primers characterized the PCR. Generated by immunoSEQ multiplex PCR, the TCRdb table keeps only in-frame clones and is missing some. The sample records about 86,000 clones, more than 65% being singletons. The germline CDR1 and CDR2 sequences are MDHEN and SYDVKM. V lost 2 bases and J 2 bases, leaving 22 bases between the germline ends. There are 18 residues in the CDR3. The sample taken for sequencing was PBMCs. This TCR was recovered from a man in his sixties in good health and CMV-seronegative. J is TRBJ2-7 and V is TRBV28; D unclear. The CDR3 nucleotides read TGTGCCAGCAGTTTAGGGCTCCTGGGCGCACCTTCCGCCTACGAGCAGTACTTC. Translation: CASSLGLLGAPSAYEQYF.